The rows below give T cell receptor beta chains drawn from one sample of a study of Ad26.COV2.S vaccination and SARS-CoV-2 variants. Only in-frame clones appear in the TCRdb table, and some are missing; sequencing was by immunoSEQ multiplex PCR. The table shows roughly 510,000 clones, with roughly 87% occurring only once. Specimen: peripheral blood, collected in a trial of Ad26.COV2.S vaccine versus placebo. Source of these receptors: a person between 18 and 65 years old who received the Ad26.COV2.S COVID-19 vaccine or a placebo. CDR3s include the opening cysteine and the closing phenylalanine or tryptophan. Size tells how often a clone was seen (once, few, many) or the class of an expanded clone, and some rows leave it out.

>-|TRBV4-1|TRBJ2-3
CASSQTYSGSRDTQYF
>once|TRBV7-6|TRBJ2-5
CASSSGLAGVGETQYF
>-|TRBV6-6|TRBJ2-2
CASSSHSSTGELFF
>-|TRBV12-3/TRBV12-4|TRBJ2-7
CASSSGTVYEQYF
>-|TRBV9|TRBJ1-2
CASSVGGNGYTF
>-|TRBV19|TRBJ1-1
CASSVRSGAFF
>-|TRBV7-8|TRBJ2-2
CASNRAGGSTGELFF
>-|TRBV15|TRBJ1-1
CATSRDRGEAFF
>-|TRBV30|TRBJ1-1
CAWLANTEAFF
>-|TRBV6-2/TRBV6-3|TRBJ1-6
CASSYRGTSSPLHF
>-|TRBV18|TRBJ1-2
CASSPDRDSGYTF
>-|TRBV12-3/TRBV12-4|TRBJ1-2
CASSILYGYTF
>-|TRBV6-1|TRBJ2-5
CASSEALWAETQYF
>-|TRBV19|TRBJ2-7
CASENKRVTSYEQYF
>once|TRBV6-5|TRBJ2-7
CASSPAYEQYF
>-|TRBV7-9|TRBJ1-1
CASSEGQLNTEAFF
>-|TRBV24-1|TRBJ2-1
CATSDLQPQGSGRALNEQFF
>-|TRBV11-2|TRBJ2-1
CASSLYGTDNNEQFF
>-|TRBV29-1|TRBJ2-1
CSVETGPNEQFF
>-|TRBV30|TRBJ2-7
CAWRSFSGVRSYEQYF
>-|TRBV13|TRBJ1-1
CASSQSVGFGTLNTEAFF
>few|TRBV5-4|TRBJ2-2
CASSLGLAGNTGELFF
>-|TRBV5-1|TRBJ2-1
CASSFNGGGSYNEQFF
>-|TRBV11-3|TRBJ2-1
CASGTSGRANEQFF
>-|TRBV7-8|TRBJ1-4
CASNRGTGGIEKLFF
>-|TRBV14|TRBJ2-5
CASSQGNRAIKETQYF
>-|TRBV9|TRBJ1-1
CASSLSGTMNTEAFF
>-|TRBV6-6|TRBJ1-2
CASKRGQAYGYTF
>-|TRBV20-1|TRBJ2-7
CSASLHPTGPVFEQYF
>-|TRBV28|TRBJ1-5
CASSLKTGGRNQPQHF
>-|TRBV30|TRBJ1-4
CAWDPSGGTNEKLFF
>-|TRBV24-1|TRBJ2-4
CATSPTGTTQEPLAKNIQYF